This is a list of T cell receptor beta chains from one sample in a study of blood T cells in healthy people across ages. TCRdb used MiXCR to reprocess the 5' RACE reads, holding one entry per CDR3 protein. The sample carries 800,000 or so distinct CDR3 sequences, 62% recorded once. Source material: blood. The receptors stem from a man aged 30 to 45 in good health. Both conserved end residues are part of each CDR3. The D gene is left open where the match is weak. Expanded clones are given a class, and other clones once, few, many or no size at all.

j_call d_call clone_size v_call cdr3_nt cdr3_aa
TRBJ2-4 - - TRBV11-2 TGTGCCAGCAGCTTAGACCCGGGGGCCAAAAACATTCAGTACTTC CASSLDPGAKNIQYF
TRBJ2-7 - - TRBV15 TGTGCCACCAGCAGAGATCGGGGGAGCTCCTACGAGCAGTACTTC CATSRDRGSSYEQYF
TRBJ2-3 - few TRBV4-3 TGCGCCAGCAGCCTCGAGGGGCTTTTCACAGATACGCAGTATTTT CASSLEGLFTDTQYF
TRBJ2-3 TRBD2 - TRBV12-3/TRBV12-4 TGTGCCAGCAGTACCCTGGAGGTTACGAGCGGGGGACACACAGATACGCAGTATTTT CASSTLEVTSGGHTDTQYF
TRBJ2-4 TRBD1 few TRBV7-8 TGTGCCAGCAGCCCCGGGACAGGGGCAAACATTCAGTACTTC CASSPGTGANIQYF
TRBJ2-1 TRBD2 - TRBV7-2 TGTGCCAGCAGCCTCACCCCTAGCGGGGGGCAACATGAGCAGTTCTTC CASSLTPSGGQHEQFF
TRBJ2-5 - - TRBV12-3/TRBV12-4 TGTGCCAGCAGTTTAGGGAGGGGCTGGCAAGAGACCCAGTACTTC CASSLGRGWQETQYF
TRBJ2-7 - - TRBV10-3 TGTGCCACCAGTCCAGGGAGCGCCTACGAGCAGTACTTC CATSPGSAYEQYF
TRBJ2-1 - - TRBV11-3 TGTGCCAGCAGCTCGCGGCAGGGCAAGGGGGACAATGAGCAGTTCTTC CASSSRQGKGDNEQFF
TRBJ2-7 TRBD2 - TRBV7-9 TGTGCCACCCGCCCGGGAGGGGACTACGAGCAGTACTTC CATRPGGDYEQYF
TRBJ2-5 - few TRBV7-9 TGTGCCAGCAGCTTAGTGGAGGGACCCCAAGAGACCCAGTACTTC CASSLVEGPQETQYF
TRBJ2-1 TRBD2 - TRBV6-2/TRBV6-3 TGTGCCAGCAGTCTTGCTCGTTGGACTAGCCGCAATGAGCAGTTCTTC CASSLARWTSRNEQFF
TRBJ1-5 - - TRBV28 TGTGCCAGCAGTTCCCCCGGGAATAGCAATCAGCCCCAGCATTTT CASSSPGNSNQPQHF
TRBJ2-5 TRBD2 few TRBV10-3 TGTGCCATCAGTGACCCGAGCGGGGGGACAGAGACCCAGTACTTC CAISDPSGGTETQYF
TRBJ1-5 - once TRBV4-3 TGCGCCAGCAGCCAAGATTGGGACCTCAATCAGCCCCAGCATTTT CASSQDWDLNQPQHF
TRBJ2-1 - - TRBV4-2 TGTGCCAGCAGCCCCGAGGAAGTGGGACTTCCCTACAATGAGCAGTTCTTC CASSPEEVGLPYNEQFF
TRBJ2-1 TRBD1 - TRBV5-1 TGCGCCAGCACCTACCGGGACAGGAGATCCAATGAGCAGTTCTTC CASTYRDRRSNEQFF
TRBJ2-5 TRBD1 - TRBV7-9 TGTGCCAGCAGCCCCGGGACAGAGATACAAGAGACCCAGTACTTC CASSPGTEIQETQYF
TRBJ1-1 - - TRBV5-1 TGCGCCAGCAGCGTGGAGGGTGGTTTAACTGAAGCTTTCTTT CASSVEGGLTEAFF
TRBJ2-7 TRBD2 - TRBV29-1 TGCAGCGCGGGGGGACGTGACGAGCAGTACTTC CSAGGRDEQYF
TRBJ2-3 - - TRBV5-1 TGCGCCAGCACCTCATCCCCGGATACGCAGTATTTT CASTSSPDTQYF
TRBJ1-5 TRBD1 - TRBV2 TGTGCCAGCAGTGATACGAGACAGGGGGTAGGAAAGCCCCAGCATTTT CASSDTRQGVGKPQHF
TRBJ2-7 - - TRBV2 TGTGCCAGCAATAGAGGGGCGACCTACGAGCAGTACTTC CASNRGATYEQYF
TRBJ1-1 - - TRBV20-1 TGCAGTGTGACCACTGAAGCTTTCTTT CSVTTEAFF
TRBJ2-4 TRBD2 - TRBV7-2 TGTGCCAGCAGCCCCGGACTAGCGGGGCCCCCTGCCAAAAACATTCAGTACTTC CASSPGLAGPPAKNIQYF
TRBJ1-2 - - TRBV29-1 TGCAGCGTTGTAGCCGGCTACACCTTC CSVVAGYTF
TRBJ2-1 - - TRBV6-2/TRBV6-3 TGTGCCAGCATTACTCGGACTACCGGCTCCTACAATGAGCAGTTCTTC CASITRTTGSYNEQFF
TRBJ2-7 - - TRBV21-1 TGTGCCAGCAGCAACGTTCCGGGACAGGGGGCCTACGAGCAGTACTTC CASSNVPGQGAYEQYF
TRBJ2-7 TRBD2 - TRBV20-1 TGCAGTGCTAGAGATTTGGGACTAGTCTACGAGCAGTACTTC CSARDLGLVYEQYF
TRBJ2-6 - - TRBV15 TGTGCCACCAGCAACGATCCAGGCTCTGGGGCCAACGTCCTGACTTTC CATSNDPGSGANVLTF
TRBJ2-7 TRBD1 - TRBV12-3/TRBV12-4 TGTGCCAGCAGCCGGGACAGGGAGAGCTCCTACGAGCAGTACTTC CASSRDRESSYEQYF
TRBJ2-5 - - TRBV6-5 TGTGCCAGCAGTTACGCGGGGGCTAATGAGCAGTACTTC CASSYAGANEQYF
TRBJ2-3 TRBD2 - TRBV6-1 TGTGCCAGCAGACGAGGACTAGCGGGGGGGCCTGTCACAGATACGCAGTATTTT CASRRGLAGGPVTDTQYF
TRBJ2-1 - - TRBV29-1 TGCAGCGTTGAAGGGGCCTTTTGGGATGAGCAGTTCTTC CSVEGAFWDEQFF
TRBJ1-5 - - TRBV15 TGTGCCACCAGCCAAGTCAGGGGAAGCAATCAGCCCCAGCATTTT CATSQVRGSNQPQHF
TRBJ2-5 - - TRBV6-6 TGTGCCAGCAGACGACTGCCACAAGAGACCCAGTACTTC CASRRLPQETQYF
TRBJ2-7 - few TRBV7-9 TGTGCCAGCAGCTCAGCCGGGGTATCCTACGAGCAGTACTTC CASSSAGVSYEQYF
TRBJ1-5 - - TRBV27 TGTGCCAGTAGTCACGACAATCAGCCCCAGCATTTT CASSHDNQPQHF
TRBJ2-3 - - TRBV9 TGTGCCAGCAATATCGGGGCGGCAGATACGCAGTATTTT CASNIGAADTQYF
TRBJ1-6 - - TRBV25-1 TGTGCCAGCAGTGAATTTGGGGGCGATAATTCACCCCTCCACTTT CASSEFGGDNSPLHF
TRBJ1-1 - - TRBV15 TGTGCCACCGCACGGGGCGTAGACACTGAAGCTTTCTTT CATARGVDTEAFF
TRBJ1-2 - - TRBV10-3 TGTGCCATCAGTGAGGGACGGAAAAACTATGGCTACACCTTC CAISEGRKNYGYTF
TRBJ1-4 - - TRBV18 TGTGCCAGCTCCAAGGGGACATCAAATGAAAAACTGTTTTTT CASSKGTSNEKLFF
TRBJ1-5 - - TRBV20-1 TGCAGTGCTAGAGAGATAGGGCCTCTTCAGCCCCAGCATTTT CSAREIGPLQPQHF
TRBJ1-2 TRBD1 - TRBV4-3 TGCGCCAGCAGCCAAGTAACAGGGGATACCTATGGCTACACCTTC CASSQVTGDTYGYTF
TRBJ1-6 - few TRBV28 TGTGCCAGCAGTTTAGGACTGGGATATAATTCACCCCTCCACTTT CASSLGLGYNSPLHF
TRBJ2-7 - - TRBV3-1 TGTGCCAGCAGCCAGTTTGTATCCCCCTACGAGCAGTACTTC CASSQFVSPYEQYF
TRBJ2-1 TRBD2 few TRBV4-2 TGTGCCAGCAGCCCAGACAGCGGGGCCTTCAATGAGCAGTTCTTC CASSPDSGAFNEQFF
TRBJ2-7 - - TRBV9 TGTGCCAGCAGCGGAGGGCCGATTTTGTCCTACGAGCAGTACTTC CASSGGPILSYEQYF
TRBJ2-3 - - TRBV7-3 TGTGCCAGCAGCCGGCGGTTCACAGATACGCAGTATTTT CASSRRFTDTQYF
TRBJ2-1 - - TRBV11-1 TGTGCCAGCAGTCTGATTGGGGGTTACAATGAGCAGTTCTTC CASSLIGGYNEQFF
TRBJ1-5 - - TRBV3-1 TGTGCCAGCAGCCAAGGGGGGCGGCCCCAGCATTTT CASSQGGRPQHF
TRBJ1-2 - - TRBV30 TGTGCCTGGAGGTTTGGCGCAAAGGGCTATGGCTACACCTTC CAWRFGAKGYGYTF
TRBJ2-7 TRBD1 few TRBV6-5 TGTGCCAGCAGTTATCCGGGACAGGGAGCCGAGCAGTACTTC CASSYPGQGAEQYF
TRBJ2-1 TRBD1 - TRBV20-1 TGCAGTGCCATAGAGGGGACAGAATACAATGAGCAGTTCTTC CSAIEGTEYNEQFF